The rows below give T cell receptor beta chains drawn from one sample of a study of PD-L1 blockade in urothelial cancer. TCRdb's table, derived via immunoSEQ multiplex PCR, lists solely in-frame clones and lacks some. Among 45,000 to 60,000 clones listed, nearly 90% were seen once. The source was PBMCs, collected around atezolizumab (anti-PD-L1) treatment. These receptors all come from a man in his sixties with urothelial cancer. The CDR3 runs from the conserved cysteine through the conserved F or W. A D gene is named only where the DNA matches it firmly. Clone size is not always given. Where it is, it says once, few, many or a class for expanded clones.

size	D	V	J	CDR3	DNA
.	TRBD1	TRBV7-9	TRBJ1-5	CASSLAGTAYSNQPQHF	TGTGCCAGCAGCTTAGCGGGGACAGCGTATAGCAATCAGCCCCAGCATTTT
once	TRBD1	TRBV2	TRBJ1-2	CASKSGTGVYGYTF	TGTGCCAGCAAATCCGGGACAGGGGTTTATGGCTACACCTTC
once	.	TRBV15	TRBJ1-1	CATSRENSNNVEAFF	TGTGCCACCAGCAGAGAAAACAGTAATAACGTTGAAGCTTTCTTT
.	TRBD2	TRBV9	TRBJ2-3	CASSVFGGGAPDTQYF	TGTGCCAGCAGCGTATTTGGCGGGGGGGCGCCAGATACGCAGTATTTT
.	.	TRBV29-1	TRBJ1-1	CSVAVETADTEAFF	TGCAGCGTTGCCGTTGAGACAGCAGACACTGAAGCTTTCTTT
.	TRBD2	TRBV7-7	TRBJ2-3	CASSFWTSGVRSTSTDTQYF	TGTGCTAGCAGCTTCTGGACTAGCGGGGTTCGTTCCACTAGCACAGATACGCAGTATTTT
.	.	TRBV7-2	TRBJ1-2	CASSLAFLETGSGYTF	TGTGCCAGCAGCTTAGCTTTTTTAGAGACGGGGAGTGGCTACACCTTC
.	.	TRBV9	TRBJ2-5	CASSVGNRVRQETQYF	TGTGCCAGCAGCGTAGGGAACAGGGTGCGGCAAGAGACCCAGTACTTC
few	TRBD1	TRBV18	TRBJ2-7	CASSPPGQADSDYEQYF	TGTGCCAGCTCACCACCGGGACAGGCTGATAGTGACTACGAGCAGTACTTC
.	.	TRBV4-2	TRBJ1-5	CASSQEAGRMGNQPQHF	TGTGCCAGCAGCCAAGAAGCAGGGAGGATGGGCAATCAGCCCCAGCATTTT
.	TRBD1	TRBV19	TRBJ1-3	CASSLRWDRDSGNTIYF	TGTGCCAGTAGTTTAAGATGGGACAGGGACTCTGGAAACACCATATATTTT
.	.	TRBV21-1	TRBJ2-7	CASSISGGHSYEQYF	TGTGCCAGCAGCATAAGCGGGGGCCACTCCTACGAGCAGTACTTC
.	.	TRBV9	TRBJ1-2	CASSVEAQAGYGYTF	TGTGCCAGCAGCGTAGAGGCGCAGGCCGGCTATGGCTACACCTTC
once	.	TRBV18	TRBJ1-5	CASSPGLSGQPQHF	TGTGCCAGCTCACCCGGTCTCTCGGGGCAGCCCCAGCATTTT
.	.	TRBV4-1	TRBJ1-5	CASSQDRRDLQPQHF	TGCGCCAGCAGCCAAGATCGCAGGGATCTTCAGCCCCAGCATTTT
.	.	TRBV14	TRBJ2-3	CASSQVLRRDTQYF	TGTGCCAGCAGCCAAGTCCTCCGGAGAGATACGCAGTATTTT
.	.	TRBV11-1	TRBJ2-7	CASSLTRYEQYF	TGTGCCAGCAGCTTAACTAGATACGAGCAGTACTTC